This record looks at one TCR beta chain sequence and its context. No cognate antigen has been identified for it. The record has no base qualities; no much larger clone is one base away. CDR1 and CDR2 are read off the germline V gene as SGHDT and YYEEEE. From cysteine to phenylalanine, the CDR3 is 15 amino acids long. The retained sequence is limited to the CDR3, 45 bases, with the frame set at the first base. Clipping removes 5 bases from V and 3 bases from J, with 7 as the unmatched junction base count. The data were obtained in a study of blood T cell repertoires in COVID-19 (TCRdb year 2020). For the wider study: Collaborator samples came from the United States, Italy and Spain and covered acute and convalescent phases of COVID-19. Samples came from the ongoing ImmuneRACE study (first 160 participants) plus 1,254 subjects from 6 global collaborators. Where available, HLA class I and class II types were obtained from metadata supplied by the sample provider rather than from assay-based typing. The material from the prospective study consisted of cDNA or gDNA derived from T cells, B-cell-depleted T cells, or PBMCs. Deeply sampled blood TCRbeta repertoires from subjects exposed to, actively infected with, or recovered from COVID-19 were included in the dataset. A de-identified subject ID, COVID-19 status, age in years and sex were almost always included in the sample metadata. The repertoires were made available in a free public database intended to serve as a resource for research on the immune response to SARS-CoV-2. General findings and caveats noted by the study authors: The amount of clinical and demographic metadata varied by source and participant and was provided uncurated.

Whole blood was collected in K2EDTA tubes by collaborating institutions according to the institutions' own protocols. For TCRbeta analysis, collaborators shipped samples in one of three forms: frozen whole blood, isolated PBMCs, or DNA extracted from either of those sample types. TCRbeta CDR3 regions were amplified from genomic DNA using the immunoSEQ Assay, a bias-controlled multiplex PCR. Regarding the original processing steps: The number of nucleated cells in each sample was estimated by amplification of reference gene primers within the assay. To quantify the absolute abundance of each unique TCRbeta CDR3 rearrangement, sequence reads were collapsed and filtered. Productive Simpson clonality was computed per sample as the square root of Simpson's diversity index over productive rearrangements. TCRdb retrieved this table from immuneACCESS and kept in-frame rearrangements only. Not all clones are present; in checked studies, unresolved V genes account for under half, and no reason is known for the remainder. V and J calls and clone size are as listed in that table; D and trimming were resolved from the DNA. This sample gives about 81,000 clones in total; roughly nine tenths of them show up just once. The ten largest clones add up to 1.5% to 2% of the sample.

Sequenced input: peripheral blood. This receptor was obtained from a woman aged 45-60 years in a cohort sampled during active COVID-19. This sequence uses TRBV5-6 and TRBJ2-7; TRBD2 aligns with 11 central bases. The encoded CDR3 is CASRVGTSGDYEQYF. The DNA sequence reads TGTGCCAGCAGAGTAGGGACTAGCGGAGACTACGAGCAGTACTTC. The entire variable domain, with the stretches around the CDR3 drawn from the reference TRBV5-6 and TRBJ2-7 proteins, is DAGVTQSPTHLIKTRGQQVTLRCSPKSGHDTVSWYQQALGQGPQFIFQYYEEEERQRGNFPDRFSGHQFPNYSSELNVNALLLGDSALYLCASRVGTSGDYEQYFGPGTRLTVT.